The 14 T cell receptor beta chains listed next were all sequenced from one sample in a study of shared clonotypes between healthy human individuals. This table comes from immunoSEQ multiplex PCR, and its TCRdb copy is limited to in-frame clones, with some not included. The table records a few million clones, more than 80% of them present only once. The sample comprised naive CD4+ T cells from PBMCs. The subset: CD45RA+ positively selected. These receptors were obtained from a man between 18 and 29 years old in good health. Some clones in this sample may be carry-over from other donors' samples.

The chain employs TRBV10-3 and TRBJ2-3, with 7 bases aligning to TRBD2. The CDR3 consists of 15 residues. Trimming at V came to 7 bases and at J to 0 bases, leaving 7 bases not matched to a gene. The germline CDR1 and CDR2 sequences are ENHRY and SYGVKD. For the CDR3, the DNA is TGTGCCATCACGTCCGGCGGGAGAAGCACAGATACGCAGTATTTT. Its translation is CAITSGGRSTDTQYF.

V is TRBV19 and J is TRBJ2-7, with 8 bases identical to TRBD2. Trimming at V came to 3 bases and at J to 5 bases, leaving 6 bases not matched to a gene. The CDR3 has 14 residues. Per germline, CDR1 LNHDA and CDR2 SQIVND (reference sequence). DNA of the CDR3: TGTGCCAGTAGTATGGCTGGGACTAGTCACGAGCAGTACTTC. This codes for CASSMAGTSHEQYF.

The gene calls are TRBV2 and TRBJ2-1, with 8 bases lining up with TRBD2. The CDR3 totals 15 residues. With V trimmed by 7 bases and J by 4 bases, 9 bases remained unmatched. CDR1 is SNHLY, CDR2 FYNNEI, per germline. The CDR3 bases are TGTGCCAGCACCGTGGGCGGGAGGCTGTACAATGAGCAGTTCTTC. This codes for CASTVGGRLYNEQFF.

The V gene is TRBV27, the J gene TRBJ1-5; tentatively, D is TRBD1 (5 bases). This CDR3 has 18 amino acids. Germline V gene data show CDR1 as MNHEY and CDR2 as SMNVEV (reference sequence). The ends were cut back, 5 bases at V and 0 bases at J, with 20 bases in the middle. CDR3 sequence: CASSPTRRVTDSNQPQHF. CDR3 coding DNA: TGTGCCAGCAGTCCTACCCGCCGGGTGACAGATAGCAATCAGCCCCAGCATTTT.

CDR3 sequence: CATKRGLSTDTQYF. CDR3 nucleotide sequence: TGTGCCACGAAAAGGGGACTAAGCACAGATACGCAGTATTTT. This chain uses TRBV6-5 with TRBJ2-3, with 7 bases fitting TRBD2. Germline V gene sequence: CDR1 MNHEY, CDR2 SVGAGI. This CDR3 contains 14 residues. The J segment lost 0 bases and the V segment lost 10 bases, leaving 7 bases of the junction unmatched.

This clone was seen a single time. This chain joins TRBV4-3 and TRBJ2-2; tentative D call: TRBD2 (6 bases). The CDR3 sequence is 16 residues long. Germline CDR1 is LGHNA and CDR2 is YSLEER. V lost 0 bases to trimming and J lost 0 bases, with 8 bases between them. CDR3 nucleotide sequence: TGCGCCAGCAGCCAAGATTCGGGAGCGAACACCGGGGAGCTGTTTTTT. As protein: CASSQDSGANTGELFF.

This chain joins TRBV12-5 and TRBJ2-5; TRBD1 matches 8 bases. CDR1 is LGHNT and CDR2 is FRNRAP in the germline V gene. With 4 bases clipped from V and 5 bases from J, the junction kept 12 bases outside the gene matches. CDR3 length equals 16 residues. Here the CDR3 reads CASGWALGQGQETQYF. DNA of the CDR3: TGTGCTAGTGGTTGGGCCCTAGGACAGGGACAGGAGACCCAGTACTTC.

The chain uses TRBV5-1 and TRBJ2-7; no clear D. This CDR3 comprises 14 residues. Trimming took 5 bases from V and 2 from J, leaving 14 bases between them. Germline V gives CDR1 SGHRS, CDR2 YFSETQ. The CDR3 loop is CASSSSGPTYEQYF. The CDR3 DNA is TGCGCCAGCAGTTCATCCGGGCCTACCTACGAGCAGTACTTC.

This clone was counted once. The chain is built from TRBV28 and TRBJ1-2, with D possibly matching TRBD1 (6 bases). Germline CDR1 is MDHEN and CDR2 is SYDVKM. This CDR3 spans 16 amino acids. The germline V and J ends were trimmed by 5 bases and 4 bases, with 20 bases remaining between them. CDR3 bases: TGTGCCAGCAGTACCACGGGGGCCTTAACCCCCTATGGCTACACCTTC. Protein sequence: CASSTTGALTPYGYTF.

This rearrangement joins TRBV2 to TRBJ1-5; D not resolved. Germline CDR1 SNHLY, CDR2 FYNNEI. This CDR3 has 13 amino acids. V was clipped by 6 bases and J by 11 bases, with 17 bases between them. In DNA, the CDR3 is TGTGCCAGCAGCTCCGGGTGGGCGGTGTCCCAGCATTTT. Amino acid sequence: CASSSGWAVSQHF. Together with reference TRBV2 and TRBJ1-5, the CDR3 gives the full variable domain: EPEVTQTPSHQVTQMGQEVILRCVPISNHLYFYWYRQILGQKVEFLVSFYNNEISEKSEIFDDQFSVERPDGSNFTLKIRSTKLEDSAMYFCASSSGWAVSQHFGDGTRLSIL.

The gene calls are TRBV7-3 and TRBJ2-7; possible D gene TRBD2, 6 bases. V was clipped by 5 bases and J by 3 bases, with 14 bases between them. CDR1 is SGHTA and CDR2 is FQGTGA in the germline V gene. This CDR3 contains 14 residues. The CDR3 DNA is TGTGCCAGCAGCGCAACTTCCGGGGGCTACGAGCAGTACTTC. It codes for CASSATSGGYEQYF.

The rearrangement links TRBV11-1 to TRBJ1-2; 8 bases align to TRBD1. The ends lost 4 bases at V and 7 bases at J; junction bases unmatched: 11. This CDR3 is 15 amino acids long. Germline assignment: CDR1 SGHAT and CDR2 FQDESV (reference sequence). CDR3 protein: CASSWDRNSAGGYTF. DNA of the CDR3: TGTGCCAGCAGCTGGGACAGGAATTCGGCTGGTGGCTACACCTTC.

The rearrangement joins TRBV19 to TRBJ2-2; 10 bases line up with TRBD2. Germline trimming cut 5 bases from V and 6 bases from J; bases unmatched to any gene: 3. The CDR3 runs 14 residues. Germline CDR1 LNHDA, CDR2 SQIVND (reference sequence). For the CDR3, the DNA is TGTGCCAGTAGTCCCGGACTAGCGGCCGGGGAGCTGTTTTTT. It encodes CASSPGLAAGELFF.

The chain is built from TRBV27 and TRBJ1-1; no firm D call. This CDR3 is 13 amino acids long. V lost 6 bases to trimming and J lost 0 bases, with 8 bases between them. From germline, CDR1 is MNHEY and CDR2 SMNVEV (reference sequence). CDR3 sequence: CASRPSLNTEAFF. Here the CDR3 DNA reads TGTGCCAGCAGACCAAGTTTGAACACTGAAGCTTTCTTT.